This T cell receptor (beta chain) originates from a study of cytotoxic CD8 clonotypes in ibrutinib-treated CLL. Only in-frame clones appear in the TCRdb table, and some are missing; sequencing was by immunoSEQ multiplex PCR. In the table there are 50,000 to 65,000 clones, about 72% of which are singletons. Trimming at V came to 2 bases and at J to 3 bases, leaving 3 bases not matched to a gene. The CDR3 spans 16 residues. From germline, CDR1 is SGHRS and CDR2 YFSETQ. The chain links TRBV5-1 to TRBJ2-3; 13 positions match TRBD2. The starting material was PBMCs, obtained after 12 months of ibrutinib treatment. The clonotype comes from a human donor with chronic lymphocytic leukemia. DNA of the CDR3: TGCGCCAGCAGCTTAAGGGGACTAGCGGGAACAGATACGCAGTATTTT. Protein sequence: CASSLRGLAGTDTQYF.